These 12 T cell receptor beta chains were all obtained from the same sample, sequenced in a study of chemoradiotherapy in HPV16-positive cancers. The repertoire was sequenced with immunoSEQ multiplex PCR; TCRdb's copy has only in-frame clones and lacks some. The sample records under 20,000 clones, over 65% being singletons. Sequenced here: blood, sampled from a patient who underwent chemoradiotherapy. Source of these receptors: a human donor with HPV-associated anogenital cancer.

The CDR3 DNA is TGTGCCAGCAGTCCGGGTGTCATGAACACTGAAGCTTTCTTT. Its translation is CASSPGVMNTEAFF. The chain joins TRBV27 to TRBJ1-1; D unclear. CDR3 length: 14 residues. The V end was cut by 5 bases, the J end by 0 bases, with 10 bases between. The V gene's germline CDR1 is MNHEY and CDR2 SMNVEV (reference sequence).

The chain joins TRBV11-3 to TRBJ2-1; D gene uncertain. The CDR3 has 14 residues. V was trimmed by 0 bases and J by 5 bases, leaving 8 bases between them. The germline V gene encodes CDR1 SGHNT and CDR2 YENEEA. The CDR3 spells CASSLDQRNNEQFF. The CDR3 DNA sequence: TGTGCCAGCAGCTTAGATCAGCGCAACAATGAGCAGTTCTTC.

This chain joins TRBV4-3 and TRBJ1-4; D possibly corresponds to TRBD1 (5 bases). Germline CDR1 reads LGHNA; CDR2 reads YSLEER. The CDR3 loop spans 14 amino acids. V was pared by 6 bases and J by 1 base, with 9 bases between. CDR3 in amino acids: CASRRGGTNEKLFF. CDR3 bases: TGCGCCAGCAGGCGGGGGGGAACTAATGAAAAACTGTTTTTT.

This clone was picked up a small number of times. Other nucleotide sequences from this sample produce the same CDR3. The J gene is TRBJ2-7, the V gene TRBV9, with 7 bases fitting TRBD2. Germline CDR1 SGDLS, CDR2 YYNGEE. V shed 2 bases, J shed 4 bases, and the junction held 6 bases outside the gene matches. The CDR3 is 14 amino acids. The CDR3 coding sequence is TGTGCCAGCAGCGTGGGAGGGTCCGCATACGAGCAGTACTTC. It is translated as CASSVGGSAYEQYF.

The chain carries TRBV7-2 and TRBJ1-6; tentatively, D is TRBD1 (5 bases). Trimming pared 8 bases from V and 0 bases from J, leaving 11 bases between. Per the germline V gene, CDR1 is SGHTA and CDR2 is FQGNSA. This CDR3 spans 15 amino acids. Written as DNA, the CDR3 is TGTGCCAGCCGACAGACGAGCTCCTATAATTCACCCCTCCACTTT. Translating it yields CASRQTSSYNSPLHF.

The chain couples TRBV28 to TRBJ1-3; D ambiguous. This CDR3 has 11 amino acids. Per germline, CDR1 MDHEN and CDR2 SYDVKM. Trimming took off 6 bases at V and 5 bases at J, with 5 bases between the two ends. Here the CDR3 reads CASSHRNTIYF. The CDR3 coding sequence is TGTGCCAGCAGCCATCGAAACACCATATATTTT.

The rearrangement links TRBV27 to TRBJ1-5; possible D gene TRBD1, 6 bases. This CDR3 contains 14 residues. Germline lookup yields CDR1 MNHEY and CDR2 SMNVEV (reference sequence). V lost 5 bases to trimming and J lost 4 bases, with 12 bases between them. In DNA form, the CDR3 reads TGTGCCAGCAGTGCCCCAGGGGATAATCAGCCCCAGCATTTT. It codes for CASSAPGDNQPQHF.

V gene TRBV6-5 combines with J gene TRBJ1-1; D ambiguous. The V gene's germline CDR1 is MNHEY and CDR2 SVGAGI. Trimming left V 8 bases short and J 0 bases short, with 10 bases between. The CDR3 is 13 residues long. DNA for the CDR3: TGTGCCAGCTATAGACTCCTGAACACTGAAGCTTTCTTT. Translating gives CASYRLLNTEAFF.

In its sample, this clone was seen once. The chain recombines TRBV7-2 with TRBJ1-2, with D possibly TRBD1 on 6 matching bases. This CDR3 has 15 amino acids. Germline CDR1 reads SGHTA; CDR2 reads FQGNSA. V gave up 0 bases and J gave up 6 bases, with 14 bases separating them. As DNA, the CDR3 is TGTGCCAGCAGCTTAGCTGGCGGACAGCCGAATGGCTACACCTTC. It encodes CASSLAGGQPNGYTF.

V is TRBV18 and J is TRBJ2-3, with 8 bases that match TRBD1. CDR1 KGHSH and CDR2 LQKENI come from the germline V gene. Unmatched junction bases numbered 4, after V lost 2 bases and J lost 0 bases. This CDR3 comprises 16 residues. CDR3 sequence: CASSPGQGGSTDTQYF. The CDR3 DNA reads TGTGCCAGCTCACCAGGACAGGGAGGCAGCACAGATACGCAGTATTTT. The complete variable domain, with remaining parts taken from reference TRBV18 and TRBJ2-3, reads NAGVMQNPRHLVRRRGQEARLRCSPMKGHSHVYWYRQLPEEGLKFMVYLQKENIIDESGMPKERFSAEFPKEGPSILRIQQVVRGDSAAYFCASSPGQGGSTDTQYFGPGTRLTVL.

The chain is built from TRBV4-3 and TRBJ1-2, with a tentative D call TRBD1 (6 bases). V gave up 0 bases and J gave up 3 bases, with 17 bases separating them. Germline CDR1 is LGHNA and CDR2 is YSLEER. CDR3 length: 17 residues. The CDR3 bases are TGCGCCAGCAGCCAAGATACTTCGCGGGGGGCGGACTATGGCTACACCTTC. As protein: CASSQDTSRGADYGYTF.

The chain employs TRBV28 and TRBJ2-3; D gene unclear. With 6 bases removed from V and 0 bases from J, the gap between germline ends came to 19 bases. Germline assignment: CDR1 MDHEN and CDR2 SYDVKM. This CDR3 has 17 residues. The CDR3, as DNA: TGTGCCAGCAGCCCTGGATGGGCCCCGCCGAGCACAGATACGCAGTATTTT. Encoded protein: CASSPGWAPPSTDTQYF.